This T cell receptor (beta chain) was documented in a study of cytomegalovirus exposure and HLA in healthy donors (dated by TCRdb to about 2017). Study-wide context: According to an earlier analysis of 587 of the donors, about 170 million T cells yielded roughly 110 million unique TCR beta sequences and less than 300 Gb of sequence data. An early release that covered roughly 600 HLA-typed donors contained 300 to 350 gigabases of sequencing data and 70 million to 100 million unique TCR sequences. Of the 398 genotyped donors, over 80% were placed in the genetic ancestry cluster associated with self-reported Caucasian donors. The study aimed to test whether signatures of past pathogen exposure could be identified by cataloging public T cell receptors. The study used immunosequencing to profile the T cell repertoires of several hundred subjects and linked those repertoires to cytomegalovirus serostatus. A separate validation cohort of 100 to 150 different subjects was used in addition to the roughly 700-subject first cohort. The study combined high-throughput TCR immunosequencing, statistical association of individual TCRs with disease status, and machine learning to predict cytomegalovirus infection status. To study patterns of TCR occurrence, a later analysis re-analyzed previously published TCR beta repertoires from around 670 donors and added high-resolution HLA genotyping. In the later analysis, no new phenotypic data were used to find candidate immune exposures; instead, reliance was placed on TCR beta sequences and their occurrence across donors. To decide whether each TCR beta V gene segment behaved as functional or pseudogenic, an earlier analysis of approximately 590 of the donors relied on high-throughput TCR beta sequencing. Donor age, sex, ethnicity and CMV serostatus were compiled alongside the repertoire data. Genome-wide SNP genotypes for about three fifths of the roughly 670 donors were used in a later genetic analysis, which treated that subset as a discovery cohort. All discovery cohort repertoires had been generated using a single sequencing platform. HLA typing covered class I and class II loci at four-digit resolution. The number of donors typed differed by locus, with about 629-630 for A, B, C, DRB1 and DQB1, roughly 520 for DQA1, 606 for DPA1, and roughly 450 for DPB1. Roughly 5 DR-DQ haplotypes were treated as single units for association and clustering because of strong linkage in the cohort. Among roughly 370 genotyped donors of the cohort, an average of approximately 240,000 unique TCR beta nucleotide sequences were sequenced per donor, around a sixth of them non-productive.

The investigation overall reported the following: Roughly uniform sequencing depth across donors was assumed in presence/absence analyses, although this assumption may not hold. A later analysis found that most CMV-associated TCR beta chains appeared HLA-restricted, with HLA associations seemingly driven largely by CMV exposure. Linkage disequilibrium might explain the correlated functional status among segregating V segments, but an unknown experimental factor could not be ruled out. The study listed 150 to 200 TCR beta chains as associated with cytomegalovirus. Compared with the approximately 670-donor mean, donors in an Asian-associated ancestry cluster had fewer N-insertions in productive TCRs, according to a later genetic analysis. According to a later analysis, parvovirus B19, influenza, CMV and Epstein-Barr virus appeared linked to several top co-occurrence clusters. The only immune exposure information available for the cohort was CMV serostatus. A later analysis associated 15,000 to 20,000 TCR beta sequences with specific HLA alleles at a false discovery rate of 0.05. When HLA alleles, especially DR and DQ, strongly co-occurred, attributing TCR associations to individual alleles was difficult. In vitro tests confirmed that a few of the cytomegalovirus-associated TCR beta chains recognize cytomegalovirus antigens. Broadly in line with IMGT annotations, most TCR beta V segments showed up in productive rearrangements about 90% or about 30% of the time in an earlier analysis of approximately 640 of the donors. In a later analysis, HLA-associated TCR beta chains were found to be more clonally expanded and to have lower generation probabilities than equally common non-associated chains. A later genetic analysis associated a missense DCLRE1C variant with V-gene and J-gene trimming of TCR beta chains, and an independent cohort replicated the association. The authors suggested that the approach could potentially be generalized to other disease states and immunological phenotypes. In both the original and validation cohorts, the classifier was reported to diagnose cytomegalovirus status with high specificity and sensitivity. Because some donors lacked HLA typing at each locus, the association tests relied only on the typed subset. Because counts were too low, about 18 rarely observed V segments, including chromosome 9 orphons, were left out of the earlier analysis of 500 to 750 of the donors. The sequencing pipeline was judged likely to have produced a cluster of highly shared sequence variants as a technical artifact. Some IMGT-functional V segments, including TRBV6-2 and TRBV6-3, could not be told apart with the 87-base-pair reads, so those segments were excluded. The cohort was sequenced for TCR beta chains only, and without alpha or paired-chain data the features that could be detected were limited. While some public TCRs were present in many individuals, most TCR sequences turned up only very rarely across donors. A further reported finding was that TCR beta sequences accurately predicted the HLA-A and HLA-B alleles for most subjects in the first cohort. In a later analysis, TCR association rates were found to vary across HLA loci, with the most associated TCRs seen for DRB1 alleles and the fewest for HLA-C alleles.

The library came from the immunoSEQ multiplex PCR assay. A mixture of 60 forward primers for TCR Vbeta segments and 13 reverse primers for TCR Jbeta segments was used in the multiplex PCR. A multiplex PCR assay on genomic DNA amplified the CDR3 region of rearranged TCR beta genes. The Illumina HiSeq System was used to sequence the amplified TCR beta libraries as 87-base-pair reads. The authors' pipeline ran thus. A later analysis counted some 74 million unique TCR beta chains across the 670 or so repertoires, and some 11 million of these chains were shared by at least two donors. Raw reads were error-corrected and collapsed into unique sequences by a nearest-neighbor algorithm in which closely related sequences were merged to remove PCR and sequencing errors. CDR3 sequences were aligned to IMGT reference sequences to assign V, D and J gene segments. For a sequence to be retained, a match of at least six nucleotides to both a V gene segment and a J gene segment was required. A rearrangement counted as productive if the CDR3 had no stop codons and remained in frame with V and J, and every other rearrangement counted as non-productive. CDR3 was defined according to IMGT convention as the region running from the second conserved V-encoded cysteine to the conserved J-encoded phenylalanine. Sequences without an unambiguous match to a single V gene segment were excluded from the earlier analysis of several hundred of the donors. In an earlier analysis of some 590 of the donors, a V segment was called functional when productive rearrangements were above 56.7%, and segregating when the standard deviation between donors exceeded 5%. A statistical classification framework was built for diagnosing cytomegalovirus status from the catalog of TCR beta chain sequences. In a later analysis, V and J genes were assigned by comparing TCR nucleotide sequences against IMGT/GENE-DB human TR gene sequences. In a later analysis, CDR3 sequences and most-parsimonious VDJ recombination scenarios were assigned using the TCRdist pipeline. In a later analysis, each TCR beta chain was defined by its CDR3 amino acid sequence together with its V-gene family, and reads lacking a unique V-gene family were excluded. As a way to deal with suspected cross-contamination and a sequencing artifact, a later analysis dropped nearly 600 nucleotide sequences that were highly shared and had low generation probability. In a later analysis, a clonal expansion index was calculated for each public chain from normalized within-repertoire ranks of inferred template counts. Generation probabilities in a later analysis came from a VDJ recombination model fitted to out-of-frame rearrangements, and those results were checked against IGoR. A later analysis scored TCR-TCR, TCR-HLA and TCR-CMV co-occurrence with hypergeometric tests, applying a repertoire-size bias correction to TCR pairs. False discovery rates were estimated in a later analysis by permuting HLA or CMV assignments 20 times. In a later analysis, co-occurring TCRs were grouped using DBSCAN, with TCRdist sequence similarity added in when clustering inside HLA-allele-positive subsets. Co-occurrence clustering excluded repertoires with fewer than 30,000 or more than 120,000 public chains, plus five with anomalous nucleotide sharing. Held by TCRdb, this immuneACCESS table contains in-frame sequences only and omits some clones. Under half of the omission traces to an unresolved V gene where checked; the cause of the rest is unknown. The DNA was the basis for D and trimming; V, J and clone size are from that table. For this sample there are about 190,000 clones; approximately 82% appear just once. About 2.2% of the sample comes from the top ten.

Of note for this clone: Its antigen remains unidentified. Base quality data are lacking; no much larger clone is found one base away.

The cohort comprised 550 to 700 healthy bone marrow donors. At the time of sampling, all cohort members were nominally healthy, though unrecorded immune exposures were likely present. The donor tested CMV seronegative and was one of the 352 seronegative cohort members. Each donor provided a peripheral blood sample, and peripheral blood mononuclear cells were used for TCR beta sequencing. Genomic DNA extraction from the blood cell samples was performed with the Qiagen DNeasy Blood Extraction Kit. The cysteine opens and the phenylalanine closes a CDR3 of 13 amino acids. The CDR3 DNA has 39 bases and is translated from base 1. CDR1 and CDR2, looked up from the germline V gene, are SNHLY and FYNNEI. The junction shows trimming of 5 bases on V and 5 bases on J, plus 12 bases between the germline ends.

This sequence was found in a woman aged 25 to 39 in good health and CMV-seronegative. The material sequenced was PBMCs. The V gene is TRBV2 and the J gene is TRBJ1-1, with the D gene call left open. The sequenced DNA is TGTGCCAGCAGTTCCAAGGCTAGGACTGAAGCTTTCTTT. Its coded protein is CASSSKARTEAFF. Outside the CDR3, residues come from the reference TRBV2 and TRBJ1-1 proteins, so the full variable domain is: EPEVTQTPSHQVTQMGQEVILRCVPISNHLYFYWYRQILGQKVEFLVSFYNNEISEKSEIFDDQFSVERPDGSNFTLKIRSTKLEDSAMYFCASSSKARTEAFFGQGTRLTVV.